Presented here are 20 T cell receptor beta chains from one specimen sequenced in a study of regulatory T cells. Amplification used 52 TRBV primers and 13 TRBJ primers. Assay: immunoSEQ multiplex PCR; the TCRdb copy retains only in-frame clones and omits some. Found here are 20,000 to 25,000 clones, 93% of them singletons; the top ten hold around 3.4%. Sequencing was done on a sample of CD8+ T cells sorted from blood. The receptors here all came from a child aged 2 to 15 with CD3G deficiency.

V and J are TRBV28 and TRBJ2-7; 8 bases fit TRBD1. Germline loops: CDR1 MDHEN, CDR2 SYDVKM. V shed 5 bases, J shed 6 bases, and the junction held 12 bases outside the gene matches. This CDR3 is 15 amino acids long. The CDR3 sequence is CASSLQVGQGSEQYF. The CDR3 DNA reads TGTGCCAGCAGTCTTCAAGTAGGACAGGGATCCGAGCAGTACTTC.

This clone showed up just once. Here the CDR3 reads CASSSGQGIRDEQYF. DNA for the CDR3: TGCGCCAGCAGTAGCGGACAGGGTATTCGCGACGAGCAGTACTTC. The V call is TRBV5-1, the J call TRBJ2-7; 8 nucleotides line up with TRBD1. Germline-derived CDR1 and CDR2 are SGHRS and YFSETQ. The V gene end was trimmed by 5 bases and the J gene end by 5 bases; junction bases not matched to a gene: 12. The CDR3 sequence is 15 residues long. Full variable domain (missing parts from reference TRBV5-1 and TRBJ2-7): KAGVTQTPRYLIKTRGQQVTLSCSPISGHRSVSWYQQTPGQGLQFLFEYFSETQRNKGNFPGRFSGRQFSNSRSEMNVSTLELGDSALYLCASSSGQGIRDEQYFGPGTRLTVT.

This chain joins TRBV27 and TRBJ1-1; the match to TRBD1 covers 7 bases. This CDR3 contains 13 residues. Per the germline V gene, CDR1 is MNHEY and CDR2 is SMNVEV (reference sequence). Trimming removed 6 bases from V and 4 bases from J; junction bases left unmatched: 5. The CDR3 sequence: CASRKGAGTEAFF. In nucleotides, the CDR3 is TGTGCCAGCAGAAAGGGGGCAGGCACTGAAGCTTTCTTT.

In its sample, this clone was seen once. This same CDR3 is encoded by further DNA sequences in the sample. Here the CDR3 reads CASSIGSSSYNEQFF. CDR3 in DNA: TGTGCCAGTAGTATAGGGAGTAGCTCCTACAATGAGCAGTTCTTC. J is TRBJ2-1 and V is TRBV19; D call uncertain. The germline gives CDR1 LNHDA, CDR2 SQIVND (reference sequence). The CDR3 spans 15 residues. V shed 1 base and J shed 0 bases, with 7 bases lying between them.

The rearrangement links TRBV28 to TRBJ1-5; no clear D gene. CDR1 is MDHEN and CDR2 is SYDVKM in the germline V gene. This CDR3 comprises 13 residues. V was clipped by 8 bases and J by 4 bases, with 12 bases between them. The CDR3 loop reads CASADPENQPQHF. The CDR3 nucleotides read TGTGCCAGCGCCGATCCGGAAAATCAGCCCCAGCATTTT.

The sample holds one count of this clone. This chain uses TRBV7-8 with TRBJ2-3; TRBD1 is a possible D gene (5 bases). This CDR3 spans 14 amino acids. V dropped 4 bases and J dropped 7 bases, with 15 bases sitting between them. The germline CDR1 and CDR2 sequences are SGHVS and FQNEAQ. The CDR3 DNA follows: TGTGCCAGCAGCTCGGACATGTCGCCTTATACGCAGTATTTT. Encoded protein: CASSSDMSPYTQYF.

The V and J genes are TRBV28 and TRBJ2-1; D tentatively reads TRBD1 or TRBD2 (5 bases each). The V gene's germline CDR1 is MDHEN and CDR2 SYDVKM. V lost 5 bases and J lost 10, with 9 bases in between. The CDR3 is 11 residues long. DNA of the CDR3: TGTGCCAGCAGTGGGTGGGGGGAGCAGTTCTTC. It yields the protein CASSGWGEQFF.

The chain links TRBV28 to TRBJ2-1; D perhaps matches TRBD2 (6 bases). The CDR3 has 13 residues. The germline CDR1 and CDR2 sequences are MDHEN and SYDVKM. V shed 5 bases and J shed 10 bases, with 15 bases lying between them. CDR3: CASSLPMAGEQFF. CDR3 bases: TGTGCCAGCAGTCTACCCATGGCGGGAGAGCAGTTCTTC.

This clone turned up a few times. The chain joins TRBV11-2 to TRBJ1-1; D is possibly TRBD1 (6 bases). The CDR3 contains 13 residues. The V gene's germline CDR1 is SGHAT and CDR2 FQNNGV. V was pared by 2 bases and J by 6 bases, with 10 bases between. DNA for the CDR3: TGTGCCAGCAGCTTACAGGGGATCGCTGAAGCTTTCTTT. Protein sequence: CASSLQGIAEAFF.

The chain links TRBV28 to TRBJ2-1; 12 bases are shared with TRBD2. The CDR3 is made up of 16 amino acids. Germline V CDR1 and CDR2: MDHEN, SYDVKM. With 7 bases clipped from V and 8 bases from J, the junction kept 12 bases outside the gene matches. CDR3 bases: TGTGCCAGCACCGGTCGGGCTAGCGGGAGGGCCCATGAGCAGTTCTTC. This sequence encodes CASTGRASGRAHEQFF.

With regard to this clone: Because the CDR3's place on the DNA is in doubt, the DNA is left out and the CDR3 is given as listed by TCRdb. This chain's CDR3 is CASSKVGQGARNTEAFF. The chain couples TRBV21-1 to TRBJ1-1; the D call in the table, TRBD1, was not verified against the DNA. TRBV21-1 is labeled a pseudogene. The CDR3 numbers 17 amino acids, ends counted.

For the CDR3, the DNA is TGCGCCAGCAGCTTGGACGGACTATACACAGATACGCAGTATTTT. This sequence encodes CASSLDGLYTDTQYF. The gene calls are TRBV5-1 and TRBJ2-3, with D possibly being TRBD2 (6 bases). Germline CDR1 and CDR2: SGHRS and YFSETQ. V lost 0 bases and J 2 bases, leaving 10 bases between the germline ends. CDR3 length: 15 amino acids.

The chain recombines TRBV19 with TRBJ1-1; a weak D match, TRBD1 (5 bases). CDR1 and CDR2 (germline): LNHDA, SQIVND (reference sequence). With 4 bases removed from V and 4 bases from J, the gap between germline ends came to 10 bases. This CDR3 comprises 13 residues. The CDR3 region has the DNA TGTGCCAGTAGTAGGGGGTATGGCACTGAAGCTTTCTTT. It translates to CASSRGYGTEAFF.

The chain uses TRBV13 and TRBJ2-1; a weak D match, TRBD2 (5 bases). The CDR3 extends over 16 amino acids. Germline V gives CDR1 PRHDT, CDR2 FYEKMQ (reference sequence). Trimming took off 5 bases at V and 0 bases at J, with 14 bases between the two ends. In DNA, the CDR3 is TGTGCCAGCAGCCCTAGAGGGTCGAGCTCCTACAATGAGCAGTTCTTC. It yields the protein CASSPRGSSSYNEQFF.

J is TRBJ2-3 and V is TRBV30, with D uncertain. The germline CDR1 and CDR2 sequences are GTSNPN and SVGIG (reference sequence). With 0 bases removed from V and 2 bases from J, the gap between germline ends came to 9 bases. The length of the CDR3 is 14 residues. CDR3 protein: CAWSVTTFTDTQYF. The CDR3 DNA reads as TGTGCCTGGAGTGTAACTACCTTCACAGATACGCAGTATTTT.

This rearrangement joins TRBV6-1 to TRBJ1-1; weak D call: TRBD1 (5 bases). Trimming pared 3 bases from V and 6 bases from J, leaving 11 bases between. CDR3 length equals 13 residues. The V gene's germline CDR1 is MNHNS and CDR2 SASEGT. The CDR3 sequence is CASSDWGRAEAFF. In nucleotides, the CDR3 is TGTGCCAGCAGTGATTGGGGGAGGGCTGAAGCTTTCTTT.

V and J are TRBV7-6 and TRBJ2-1, with 8 bases fitting TRBD1. The CDR3 length is 14 residues. Looked up from germline, CDR1 is SGHVS and CDR2 is FNYEAQ. V trimming: 1 base; J trimming: 8 bases; junction bases outside the gene matches: 4. CDR3 in amino acids: CASSLGTGLDEQFF. For the CDR3, the DNA is TGTGCCAGCAGCTTAGGGACAGGGTTGGATGAGCAGTTCTTC.

The chain carries TRBV19 and TRBJ2-2, with TRBD1 as a possible D gene (5 bases). Germline V gene lookup returns CDR1 LNHDA and CDR2 SQIVND (reference sequence). This CDR3 is built from 12 residues. V was pared by 8 bases and J by 1 base, with 5 bases between. CDR3: CASGQNTGELFF. In nucleotides, the CDR3 is TGTGCCAGTGGACAGAACACCGGGGAGCTGTTTTTT.

The chain carries TRBV19 and TRBJ2-1, with D perhaps matching TRBD1 (6 bases). V was shortened by 5 bases and J by 5 bases, with 13 bases between the two germline ends. Germline CDR1 LNHDA, CDR2 SQIVND (reference sequence). The CDR3 is 14 amino acids. For the CDR3, the DNA is TGTGCCAGTAGTTCAGGGGAGTTCCACAATGAGCAGTTCTTC. Amino acids: CASSSGEFHNEQFF.

This clone appeared once. The V and J genes are TRBV28 and TRBJ2-2; 10 positions match TRBD1. The V and J ends lost 6 bases and 6 bases, in that order; junction bases with no gene match: 7. The CDR3 totals 15 residues. Per the germline V gene, CDR1 is MDHEN and CDR2 is SYDVKM. The CDR3 protein is CASSQTGGLAGELFF. For the CDR3, the DNA is TGTGCCAGCAGCCAGACAGGGGGCCTCGCCGGGGAGCTGTTTTTT.